This T cell receptor (beta chain) was captured in a study of beta chain features in type 1 diabetes (dated by TCRdb to the late 2010s). Turning to the overall study: No differences in mean age, gender distribution, total cell number or subset yield were found between patients and healthy donors. Naive and central memory subsets were obtained from all 30 or so donors, but regulatory and stem cell-like memory subsets were isolated from only 8 patients and roughly 8 healthy donors. The study compared the TCRB repertoires of sorted circulating CD4+ T cell subsets in recently diagnosed type 1 diabetes patients with those in matched healthy donors. A total of just under 110,000,000 sorted cells were examined across all samples, and RNA yield correlated strongly with the number of cells per subset. What the work shows at the level of the full study, not this receptor alone: PCR may preferentially amplify shorter templates, but because patient and control samples were amplified and corrected together, any resulting skew would affect both groups equally. Because cDNA rather than genomic DNA was sequenced, highly expressing activated cells could have been over-represented, although no difference in activation and CD3 levels was found between groups. Because the HLA sub-analyses included only small numbers of individuals, any influence of HLA type on TCRB rearrangement was left unresolved. Fewer insertions and more nucleotide deletions at VDJ recombination sites were observed in patients with type 1 diabetes, implying thymic rearrangement abnormalities. Naive, central memory and regulatory TCRB repertoires appeared more similar among patients than among healthy donors. A moderate but significant shortening of TCRB CDR3 length was observed in type 1 diabetes patients in all four CD4+ subsets.

The High Capacity cDNA Reverse Transcription Kit was used to reverse transcribe all of the isolated RNA, meaning that expressed TCRB transcripts were what got sequenced. Deep immunoSEQ sequencing was applied to naive, central memory and regulatory T cell samples, giving an average of around 4 million total reads per sample. After sorted cells were lysed in RLT buffer, RNA was extracted with DNase-treated RNeasy Micro or Mini kits, with the choice depending on cell number. To prevent cross-contamination, every cell subset was processed on its own, while patient and healthy donor samples were processed together. The immunoSEQ multiplex PCR was used to amplify TCRB sequences from cDNA, generating 87-bp fragments that spanned the CDR3 region. Sequencing of the amplicons was done on the Illumina HiSeq platform. On the authors' methods: Synthetic template baselines were used to correct PCR bias computationally, reads within Hamming distance 2 were collapsed together, and singletons that could not be merged were discarded. Reads were aligned against IMGT so that V, D and J genes, CDR3 length and insertions or deletions at six rearrangement sites could be assigned. Within each subset, clonotype counts were normalized to the number of sorted cells before true diversity and Gini coefficients were calculated with the tcR R package. The overlap coefficient, calculated on TCRB nucleotide sequences, was used to measure repertoire sharing. TCRdb provides this immuneACCESS table in a form limited to in-frame rearrangements. Some clones are lacking; in checked studies, under half of them reflect an unresolved V gene, and why the rest are absent is not known. That table furnishes V, J and clone size, whereas the DNA furnished D and trimming. The sample has approximately 170,000 clones on record, 7% to 9% of them singletons. About 0.5% of the sample comes from the top ten.

There are a few counts of this clone. The antigen this receptor binds is unknown. The input lacks base qualities; no much larger clone sits a single base away. Spanning cysteine to phenylalanine, the CDR3 consists of 15 amino acids. Only the CDR3 portion is preserved as DNA: 45 bases, with reading frame beginning at the first base. CDR1 and CDR2, per the germline V gene, are SGHTA and FQGNSA. V is pared back by 5 bases and J by 3 bases, with 16 bases lying between the germline termini. From each donor, a single peripheral blood sample of about 116 mL on average was drawn into heparinised tubes. Naive, central memory, regulatory and stem cell-like memory CD4+ T cells were sorted on a BD FACSAria II using a panel including CD45RO, CCR7, CD25, CD127, CD95 and CD27. Every sorted population had a purity above 98%. PBMCs were isolated right away by Lymphoprep density gradient centrifugation and were stained directly, without culture. Samples were stained and sorted in pairs, with one healthy donor and one patient per experiment, so that batch effects were minimized.

The chain is assembled from TRBV7-2 and TRBJ1-2; TRBD1 could be the D gene, as 5 bases match. The sequenced sample was central memory CD4+ T cells from blood. The sequence was obtained from a man in his late teens or twenties with type 1 diabetes. At the DNA level, the sequence is TGTGCCAGCAGCCGTTCGGAGGGGAATCACTATGGCTACACCTTC. Protein translation: CASSRSEGNHYGYTF.